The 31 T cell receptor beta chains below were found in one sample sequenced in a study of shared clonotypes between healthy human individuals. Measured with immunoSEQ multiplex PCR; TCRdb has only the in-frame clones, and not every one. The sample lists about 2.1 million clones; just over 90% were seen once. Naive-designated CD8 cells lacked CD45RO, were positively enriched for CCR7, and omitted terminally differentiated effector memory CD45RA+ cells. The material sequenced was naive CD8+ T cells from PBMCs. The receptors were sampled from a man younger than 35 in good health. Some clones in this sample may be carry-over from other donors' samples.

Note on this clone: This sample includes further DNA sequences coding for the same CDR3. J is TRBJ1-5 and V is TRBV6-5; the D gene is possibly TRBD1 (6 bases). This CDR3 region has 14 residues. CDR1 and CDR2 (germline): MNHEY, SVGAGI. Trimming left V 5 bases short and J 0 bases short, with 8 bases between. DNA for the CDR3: TGTGCCAGCAGTACAGGGTATAGCAATCAGCCCCAGCATTTT. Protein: CASSTGYSNQPQHF.

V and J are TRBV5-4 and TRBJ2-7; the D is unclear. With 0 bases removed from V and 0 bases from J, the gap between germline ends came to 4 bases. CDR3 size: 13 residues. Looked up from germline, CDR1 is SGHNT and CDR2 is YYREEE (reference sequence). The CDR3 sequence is CASSLGHSYEQYF. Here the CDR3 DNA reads TGTGCCAGCAGCTTGGGGCACTCCTACGAGCAGTACTTC.

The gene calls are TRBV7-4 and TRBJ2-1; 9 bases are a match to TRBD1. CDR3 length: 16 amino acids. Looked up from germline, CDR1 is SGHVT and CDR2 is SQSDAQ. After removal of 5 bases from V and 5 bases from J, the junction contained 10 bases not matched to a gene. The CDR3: CASSRRDRVSHNEQFF. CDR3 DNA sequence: TGTGCCAGCAGCCGCCGGGACAGGGTGTCCCACAATGAGCAGTTCTTC.

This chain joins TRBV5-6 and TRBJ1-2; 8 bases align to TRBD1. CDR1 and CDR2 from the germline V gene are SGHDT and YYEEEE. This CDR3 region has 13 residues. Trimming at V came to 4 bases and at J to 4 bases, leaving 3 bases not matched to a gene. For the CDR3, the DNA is TGTGCCAGCAGCCCCGGGACAGGCTATGGCTACACCTTC. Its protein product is CASSPGTGYGYTF.

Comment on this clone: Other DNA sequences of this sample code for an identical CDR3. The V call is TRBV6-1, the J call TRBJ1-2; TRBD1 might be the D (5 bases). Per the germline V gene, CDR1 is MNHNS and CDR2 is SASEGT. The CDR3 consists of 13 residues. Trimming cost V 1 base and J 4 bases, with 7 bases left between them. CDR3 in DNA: TGTGCCAGCAGTGAAGTGAGGGGCTATGGCTACACCTTC. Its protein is CASSEVRGYGYTF.

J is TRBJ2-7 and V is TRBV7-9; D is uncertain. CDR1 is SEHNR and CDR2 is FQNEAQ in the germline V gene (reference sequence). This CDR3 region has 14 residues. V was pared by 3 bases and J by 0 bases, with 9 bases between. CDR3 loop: CASSLTESSYEQYF. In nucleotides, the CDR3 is TGTGCCAGCAGCTTGACGGAAAGCTCCTACGAGCAGTACTTC.

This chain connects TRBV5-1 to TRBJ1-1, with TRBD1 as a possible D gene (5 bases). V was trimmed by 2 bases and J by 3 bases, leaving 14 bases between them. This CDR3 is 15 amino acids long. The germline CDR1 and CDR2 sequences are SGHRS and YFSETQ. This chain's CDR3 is CASSFDLRGDTEAFF. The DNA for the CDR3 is TGCGCCAGCAGCTTTGACCTCCGGGGCGACACTGAAGCTTTCTTT.

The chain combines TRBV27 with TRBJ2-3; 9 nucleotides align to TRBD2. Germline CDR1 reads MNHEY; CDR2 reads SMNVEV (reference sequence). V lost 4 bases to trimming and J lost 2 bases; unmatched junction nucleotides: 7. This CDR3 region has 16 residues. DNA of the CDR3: TGTGCCAGCAGTTCAGGGCTAGCGGGAATCACAGATACGCAGTATTTT. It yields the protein CASSSGLAGITDTQYF.

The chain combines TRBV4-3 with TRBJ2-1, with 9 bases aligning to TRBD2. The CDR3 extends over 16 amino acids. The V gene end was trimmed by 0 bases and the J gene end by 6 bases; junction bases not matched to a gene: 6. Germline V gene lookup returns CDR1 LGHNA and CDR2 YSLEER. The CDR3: CASSQDPGTSINEQFF. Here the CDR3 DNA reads TGCGCCAGCAGCCAAGATCCGGGGACTAGCATCAATGAGCAGTTCTTC.

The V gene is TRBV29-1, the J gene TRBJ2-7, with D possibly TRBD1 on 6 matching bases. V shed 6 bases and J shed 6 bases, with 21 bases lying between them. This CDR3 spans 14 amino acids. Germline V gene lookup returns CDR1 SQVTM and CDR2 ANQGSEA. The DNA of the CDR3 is TGCAGCGTCAAGACAGGTGGCCCCCTTCGCGAGCAGTACTTC. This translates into CSVKTGGPLREQYF.

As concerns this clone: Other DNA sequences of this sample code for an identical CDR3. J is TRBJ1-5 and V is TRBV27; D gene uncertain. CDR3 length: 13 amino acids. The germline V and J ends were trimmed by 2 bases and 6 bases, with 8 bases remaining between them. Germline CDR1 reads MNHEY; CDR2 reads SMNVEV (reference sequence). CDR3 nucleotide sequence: TGTGCCAGCAGTTTAAGGCTGGGTCAGCCCCAGCATTTT. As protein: CASSLRLGQPQHF.

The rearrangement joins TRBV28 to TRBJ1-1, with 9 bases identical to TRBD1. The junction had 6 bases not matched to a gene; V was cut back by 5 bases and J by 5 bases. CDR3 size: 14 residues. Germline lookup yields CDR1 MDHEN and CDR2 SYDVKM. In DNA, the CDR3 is TGTGCCAGCAGTCCCGGGACAGGGCGAACTGAAGCTTTCTTT. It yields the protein CASSPGTGRTEAFF.

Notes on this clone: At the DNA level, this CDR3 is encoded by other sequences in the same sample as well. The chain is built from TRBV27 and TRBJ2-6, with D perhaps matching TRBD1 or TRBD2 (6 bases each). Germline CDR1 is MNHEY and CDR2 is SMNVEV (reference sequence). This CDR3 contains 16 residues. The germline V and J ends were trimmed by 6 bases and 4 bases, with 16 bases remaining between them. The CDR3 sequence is CASSLGPGAGANVLTF. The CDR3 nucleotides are TGTGCCAGCAGCCTTGGCCCGGGGGCCGGGGCCAACGTCCTGACTTTC. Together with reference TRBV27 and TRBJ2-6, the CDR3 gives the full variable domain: EAQVTQNPRYLITVTGKKLTVTCSQNMNHEYMSWYRQDPGLGLRQIYYSMNVEVTDKGDVPEGYKVSRKEKRNFPLILESPSPNQTSLYFCASSLGPGAGANVLTFGAGSRLTVL.

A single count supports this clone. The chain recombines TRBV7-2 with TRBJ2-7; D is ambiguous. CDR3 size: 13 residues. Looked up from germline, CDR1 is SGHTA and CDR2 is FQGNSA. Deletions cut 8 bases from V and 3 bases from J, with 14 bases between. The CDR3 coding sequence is TGTGCCAGCCGACCCCGGCGATTCTACGAGCAGTACTTC. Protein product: CASRPRRFYEQYF.

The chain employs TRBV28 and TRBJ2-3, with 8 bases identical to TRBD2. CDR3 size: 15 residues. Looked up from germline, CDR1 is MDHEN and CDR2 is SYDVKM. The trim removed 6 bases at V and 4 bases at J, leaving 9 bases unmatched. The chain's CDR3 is CASSSTSDLPDTQYF. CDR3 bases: TGTGCCAGCAGCTCGACTAGCGACCTGCCAGATACGCAGTATTTT.

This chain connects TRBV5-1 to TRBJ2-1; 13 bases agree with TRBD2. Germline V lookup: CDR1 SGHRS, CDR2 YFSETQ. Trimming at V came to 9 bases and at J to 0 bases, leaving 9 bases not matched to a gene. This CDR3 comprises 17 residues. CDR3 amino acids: CATSTGLAGASYNEQFF. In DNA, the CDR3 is TGCGCCACCTCGACCGGACTAGCGGGAGCCTCCTACAATGAGCAGTTCTTC. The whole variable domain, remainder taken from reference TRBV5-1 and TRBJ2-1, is KAGVTQTPRYLIKTRGQQVTLSCSPISGHRSVSWYQQTPGQGLQFLFEYFSETQRNKGNFPGRFSGRQFSNSRSEMNVSTLELGDSALYLCATSTGLAGASYNEQFFGPGTRLTVL.

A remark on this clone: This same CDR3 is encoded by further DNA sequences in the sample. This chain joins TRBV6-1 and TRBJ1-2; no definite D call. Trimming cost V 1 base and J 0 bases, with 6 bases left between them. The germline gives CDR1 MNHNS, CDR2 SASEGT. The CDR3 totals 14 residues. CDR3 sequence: CASSEGTANYGYTF. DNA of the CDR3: TGTGCCAGCAGTGAAGGGACGGCTAACTATGGCTACACCTTC.

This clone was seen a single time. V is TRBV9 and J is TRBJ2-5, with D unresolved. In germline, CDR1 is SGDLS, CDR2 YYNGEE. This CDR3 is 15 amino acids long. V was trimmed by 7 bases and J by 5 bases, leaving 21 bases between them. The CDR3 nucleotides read TGTGCCAGCCAGAGTTCAGCCCACGGATCCGAGACCCAGTACTTC. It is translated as CASQSSAHGSETQYF.

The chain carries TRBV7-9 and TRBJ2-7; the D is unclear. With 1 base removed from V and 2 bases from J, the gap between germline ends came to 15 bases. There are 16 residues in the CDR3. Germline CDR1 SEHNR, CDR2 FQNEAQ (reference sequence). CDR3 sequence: CASSLVAGHRTYEQYF. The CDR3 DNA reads TGTGCCAGCAGCTTAGTGGCCGGCCACCGTACCTACGAGCAGTACTTC.

The CDR3 reads CASSLWGAATNEKLFF. The CDR3 DNA reads as TGTGCCAGCAGCTTGTGGGGGGCGGCAACTAATGAAAAACTGTTTTTT. This chain uses TRBV5-4 with TRBJ1-4; D possibly corresponds to TRBD1 (6 bases). V was shortened by 1 base and J by 0 bases, with 10 bases between the two germline ends. The germline V gene encodes CDR1 SGHNT and CDR2 YYREEE (reference sequence). The CDR3 consists of 16 residues.

The chain's CDR3 is CASSLPGRGGETQYF. The CDR3 nucleotides are TGTGCCAGCAGCCTGCCCGGACGAGGTGGGGAGACCCAGTACTTC. V is TRBV14 and J is TRBJ2-5; the D is unclear. The CDR3 spans 15 residues. Germline CDR1 and CDR2: SGHDN and FVKESK. The V gene lost 4 bases and the J gene lost 5 bases, with 17 bases spanning the gap.

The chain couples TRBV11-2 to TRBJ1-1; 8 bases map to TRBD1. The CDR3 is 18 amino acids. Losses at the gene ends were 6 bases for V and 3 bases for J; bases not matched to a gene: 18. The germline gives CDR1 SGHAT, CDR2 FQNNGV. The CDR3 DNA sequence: TGTGCCAGCAGACCTCTCATACAGGGGGTCAATGGGGACACTGAAGCTTTCTTT. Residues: CASRPLIQGVNGDTEAFF.

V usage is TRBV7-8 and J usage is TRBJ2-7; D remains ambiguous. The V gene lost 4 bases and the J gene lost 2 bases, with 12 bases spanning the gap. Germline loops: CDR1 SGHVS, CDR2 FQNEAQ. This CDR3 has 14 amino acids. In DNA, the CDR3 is TGTGCCAGCAGCTCCTTTACGGAGACCTACGAGCAGTACTTC. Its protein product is CASSSFTETYEQYF.

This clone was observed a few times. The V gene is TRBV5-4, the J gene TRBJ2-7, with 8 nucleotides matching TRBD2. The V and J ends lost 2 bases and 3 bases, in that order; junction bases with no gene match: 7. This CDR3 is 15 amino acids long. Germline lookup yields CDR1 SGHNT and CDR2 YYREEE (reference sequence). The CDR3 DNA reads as TGTGCCAGCAGCTTAAGGCGGGAGGTGCACTACGAGCAGTACTTC. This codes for CASSLRREVHYEQYF.

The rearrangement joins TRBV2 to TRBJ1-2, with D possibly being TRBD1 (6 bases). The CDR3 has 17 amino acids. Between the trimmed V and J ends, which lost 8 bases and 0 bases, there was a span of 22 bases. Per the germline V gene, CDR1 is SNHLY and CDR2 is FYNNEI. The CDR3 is CASGGEGERNANYGYTF. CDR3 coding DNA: TGTGCCAGCGGTGGCGAGGGGGAACGGAATGCTAACTATGGCTACACCTTC.

This CDR3 is CASQGANTGELFF. Written as DNA, the CDR3 is TGTGCCAGCCAGGGGGCGAACACCGGGGAGCTGTTTTTT. The rearrangement links TRBV9 to TRBJ2-2; 7 nucleotides line up with TRBD1. V trimming: 7 bases; J trimming: 0 bases; junction bases outside the gene matches: 0. Germline V CDR1 and CDR2: SGDLS, YYNGEE. The CDR3 has 13 amino acids.

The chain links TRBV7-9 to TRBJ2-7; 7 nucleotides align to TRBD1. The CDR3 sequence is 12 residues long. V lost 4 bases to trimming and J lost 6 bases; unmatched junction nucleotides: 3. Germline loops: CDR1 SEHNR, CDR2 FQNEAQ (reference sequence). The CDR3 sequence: CASSSGQFEQYF. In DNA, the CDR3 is TGTGCCAGCAGCTCGGGACAGTTCGAGCAGTACTTC. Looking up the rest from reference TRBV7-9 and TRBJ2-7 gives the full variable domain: DTGVSQNPRHKITKRGQNVTFRCDPISEHNRLYWYRQTLGQGPEFLTYFQNEAQLEKSRLLSDRFSAERPKGSFSTLEIQRTEQGDSAMYLCASSSGQFEQYFGPGTRLTVT.

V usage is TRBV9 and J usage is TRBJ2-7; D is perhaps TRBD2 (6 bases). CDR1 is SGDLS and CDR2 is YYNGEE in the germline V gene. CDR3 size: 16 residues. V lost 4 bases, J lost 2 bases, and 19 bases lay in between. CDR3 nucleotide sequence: TGTGCCAGCAGCCCAAGGGAGGAGGGCTGGACCTACGAGCAGTACTTC. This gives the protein CASSPREEGWTYEQYF. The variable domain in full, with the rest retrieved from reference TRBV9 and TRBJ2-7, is DSGVTQTPKHLITATGQRVTLRCSPRSGDLSVYWYQQSLDQGLQFLIQYYNGEERAKGNILERFSAQQFPDLHSELNLSSLELGDSALYFCASSPREEGWTYEQYFGPGTRLTVT.

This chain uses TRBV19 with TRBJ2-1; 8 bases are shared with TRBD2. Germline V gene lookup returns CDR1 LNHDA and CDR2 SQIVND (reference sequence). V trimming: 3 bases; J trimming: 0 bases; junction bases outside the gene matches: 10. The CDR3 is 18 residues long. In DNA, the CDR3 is TGTGCCAGTAGTATTCCGACTAGCGCAAAGTCCTCCTACAATGAGCAGTTCTTC. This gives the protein CASSIPTSAKSSYNEQFF.

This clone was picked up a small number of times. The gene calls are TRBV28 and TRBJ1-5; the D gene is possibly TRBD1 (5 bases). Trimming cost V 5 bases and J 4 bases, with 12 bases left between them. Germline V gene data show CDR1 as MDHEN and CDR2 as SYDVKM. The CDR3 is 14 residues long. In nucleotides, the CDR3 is TGTGCCAGCAGTCTACCGGGACCTAATCAGCCCCAGCATTTT. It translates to CASSLPGPNQPQHF.

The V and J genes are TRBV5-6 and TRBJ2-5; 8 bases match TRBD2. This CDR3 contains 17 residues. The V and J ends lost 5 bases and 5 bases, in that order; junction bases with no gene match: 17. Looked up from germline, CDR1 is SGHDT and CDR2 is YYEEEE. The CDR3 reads CASRQTGGRPRRETQYF. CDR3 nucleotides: TGTGCCAGCAGACAAACGGGCGGGAGGCCCCGGAGGGAGACCCAGTACTTC.